The present T cell receptor (beta chain) was sequenced within a study of T cell repertoires in cytomegalovirus infection. In its sample, this clonotype was seen many times. Each CDR3 protein is one row after TCRdb ran MiXCR on the reads. The sample includes more than 350,000 distinct CDR3 sequences, around 32% seen only once; the top ten take roughly 13%. V lost 2 bases, J lost 0 bases, and 9 bases lay in between. The CDR3 is made up of 15 amino acids. CDR1 is SGHTA, CDR2 FQGNSA, per germline. The sequenced material came from PBMCs. The chain recombines TRBV7-2 with TRBJ2-3; D not certain. This TCR came from a human donor in good health (CMV status not recorded). Some clones in this sample may be carry-over from other donors' samples. CDR3 loop: CASSLSAHSTDTQYF. CDR3 nucleotides: TGTGCCAGCAGCTTATCGGCCCACAGCACAGATACGCAGTATTTT.